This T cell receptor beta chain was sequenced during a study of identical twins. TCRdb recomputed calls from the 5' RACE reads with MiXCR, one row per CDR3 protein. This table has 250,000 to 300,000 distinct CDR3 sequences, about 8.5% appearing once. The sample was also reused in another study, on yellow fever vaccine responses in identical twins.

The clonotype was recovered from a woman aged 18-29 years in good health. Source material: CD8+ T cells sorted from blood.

CDR3 sequence: CASSRLIGGGDEQFF. The CDR3 region has the DNA TGTGCCAGCAGCCGCCTTATCGGGGGGGGCGATGAGCAGTTCTTC. The rearrangement joins TRBV27 to TRBJ2-1, with 8 bases fitting TRBD2. Germline values: CDR1 MNHEY, CDR2 SMNVEV (reference sequence). The V and J ends lost 6 bases and 8 bases, in that order; junction bases with no gene match: 12. The CDR3 length is 15 residues.